The source of this T cell receptor (beta chain) is a study of post-analysis software for immune sequencing data. About the study: Several disease courses (relapsing-remitting, secondary progressive and progressive-relapsing) of multiple sclerosis were included.

There are a few counts of this clonotype. Antigen specificity is unknown. Unique molecular identifiers tagged the TCR beta cDNA libraries. When about 0.95 to 10 million T cells were used, they gave 500,000 or so cDNA molecules. TCRdb used MiXCR to reprocess the PCR reads, holding one entry per CDR3 protein. This table holds roughly 540,000 distinct CDR3 sequences, about a third found once. CDR1 and CDR2 from the germline V gene are SQVTM and ANQGSEA. The CDR3 spans 12 residues. Study-level points and caveats: Analysis by F measure revealed that same-batch samples clustered strongly together. Among multiple sclerosis patients, normalized Chao1 diversity was significantly below that of controls. A handful of TRBV segments appeared more often in patients than in controls, and TRBV5-6, TRBV5-1 and TRBV20-1 were among these.

Sequencing was performed on blood. The TCR originated in a girl aged 2 to 17 with multiple sclerosis. V gene TRBV29-1 combines with J gene TRBJ2-5; possible D gene TRBD1, 6 bases. The closer fit of TRBJ2-7 to the DNA end suggests the J call may be wrong. CDR3 residues: CSVVTGRYEQYF. In DNA, the CDR3 is TGCAGCGTTGTAACAGGGAGATACGAGCAGTACTTC.